This T cell receptor (beta chain) was sequenced during a study of human T cells and chemical hapten exposure. Total RNA was isolated from unfractionated whole blood. The CDR3 has 13 residues. The germline V gene has CDR1 ENHRY and CDR2 SYGVKD. Trimming left V 9 bases short and J 3 bases short, with 12 bases between. Unique molecular identifiers were linked by the library to individual cDNA molecules. TCRdb reprocessed the 5' RACE reads with MiXCR, giving one entry per CDR3 protein. This sample has approximately 81,000 distinct CDR3 sequences, with about 7.7% found just once. The chain employs TRBV10-3 and TRBJ2-1; D possibly corresponds to TRBD2 (7 bases). The TCR sequence derives from a male donor in good health. The CDR3 DNA reads as TGTGCCATAGGGGGGGGCGACTACAATGAGCAGTTCTTC. Translated: CAIGGGDYNEQFF.